What follows is one T cell receptor (beta chain) and its context. Its specificity is unknown. The sample is drawn from a study of cytomegalovirus exposure and HLA in healthy donors. Study details: Per a later analysis, the 666 first-cohort and approximately 120 validation repertoires shared one platform. General observations from the study: There were three CMV-associated chains whose specificity for CMV antigens was confirmed in vitro. Usually a TCR sequence was rare, but some public TCRs were found in many donors. Cytomegalovirus-associated TCR beta chains were listed, numbering approximately 150.

The data were produced by immunoSEQ multiplex PCR, yet TCRdb's version contains in-frame clones alone and is incomplete. The data show tens of thousands of clones, approximately 88% seen once. The J segment lost 3 bases and the V segment lost 4 bases, leaving 11 bases of the junction unmatched. This CDR3 has 16 amino acids. CDR1 is SGHRS and CDR2 is YFSETQ in the germline V gene. The sequence came from a woman in her late teens or twenties in good health and CMV-seronegative. The sample was PBMCs. The chain has TRBV5-1 and TRBJ2-3; 7 nucleotides line up with TRBD2. In DNA, the CDR3 is TGCGCCAGCAGCGAACCACTCGGGGGGTCGACAGATACGCAGTATTTT. Translating gives CASSEPLGGSTDTQYF.